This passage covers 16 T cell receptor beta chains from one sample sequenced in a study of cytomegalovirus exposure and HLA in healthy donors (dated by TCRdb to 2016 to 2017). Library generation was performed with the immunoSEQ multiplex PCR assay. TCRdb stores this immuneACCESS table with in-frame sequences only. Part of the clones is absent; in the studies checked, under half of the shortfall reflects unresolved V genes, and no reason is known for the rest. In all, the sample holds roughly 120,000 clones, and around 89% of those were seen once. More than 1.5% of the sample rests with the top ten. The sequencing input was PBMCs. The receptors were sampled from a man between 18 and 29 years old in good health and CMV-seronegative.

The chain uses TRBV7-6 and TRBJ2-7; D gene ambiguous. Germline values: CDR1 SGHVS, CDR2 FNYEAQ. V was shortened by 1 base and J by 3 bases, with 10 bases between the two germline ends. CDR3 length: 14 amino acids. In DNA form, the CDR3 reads TGTGCCAGCAGCTTAGGATTGGCAGGCTACGAGCAGTACTTC. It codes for CASSLGLAGYEQYF.

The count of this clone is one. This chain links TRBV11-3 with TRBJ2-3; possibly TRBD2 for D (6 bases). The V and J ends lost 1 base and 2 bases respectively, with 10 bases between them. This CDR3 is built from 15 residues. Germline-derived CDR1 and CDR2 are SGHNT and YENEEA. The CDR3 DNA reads TGTGCCAGCAGCTTAGTCTGGCGGGACACAGATACGCAGTATTTT. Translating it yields CASSLVWRDTDTQYF.

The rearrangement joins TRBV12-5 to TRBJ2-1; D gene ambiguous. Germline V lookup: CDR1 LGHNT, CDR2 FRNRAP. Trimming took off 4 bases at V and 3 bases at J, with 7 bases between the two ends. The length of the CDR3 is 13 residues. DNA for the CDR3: TGTGCTAGTGGTTCGGGTCTCTACAATGAGCAGTTCTTC. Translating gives CASGSGLYNEQFF.

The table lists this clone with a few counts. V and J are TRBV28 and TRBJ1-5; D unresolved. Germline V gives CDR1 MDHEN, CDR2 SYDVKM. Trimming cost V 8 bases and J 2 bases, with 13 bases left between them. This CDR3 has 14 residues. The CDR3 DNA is TGTGCCAGCGTTCGGGAGGGAGGCAATCAGCCCCAGCATTTT. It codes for CASVREGGNQPQHF.

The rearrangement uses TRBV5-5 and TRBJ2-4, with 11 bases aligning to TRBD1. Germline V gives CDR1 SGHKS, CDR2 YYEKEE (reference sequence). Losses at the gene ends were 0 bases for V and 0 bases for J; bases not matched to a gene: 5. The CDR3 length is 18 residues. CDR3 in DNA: TGTGCCAGCAGCTTGGGGACAGGGGGCGACTTAGCCAAAAACATTCAGTACTTC. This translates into CASSLGTGGDLAKNIQYF.

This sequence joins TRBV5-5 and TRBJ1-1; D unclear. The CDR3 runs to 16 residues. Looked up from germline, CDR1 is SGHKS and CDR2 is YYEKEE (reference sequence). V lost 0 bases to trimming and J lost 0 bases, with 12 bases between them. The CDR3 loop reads CASSLGRIDLNTEAFF. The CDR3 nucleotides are TGTGCCAGCAGCTTGGGCCGTATCGACTTGAACACTGAAGCTTTCTTT.

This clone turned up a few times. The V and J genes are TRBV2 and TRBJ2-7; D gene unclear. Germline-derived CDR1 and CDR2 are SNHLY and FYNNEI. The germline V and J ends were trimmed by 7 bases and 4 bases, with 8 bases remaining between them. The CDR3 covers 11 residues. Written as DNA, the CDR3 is TGTGCCAGCACAACTGATTACGAGCAGTACTTC. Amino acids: CASTTDYEQYF.

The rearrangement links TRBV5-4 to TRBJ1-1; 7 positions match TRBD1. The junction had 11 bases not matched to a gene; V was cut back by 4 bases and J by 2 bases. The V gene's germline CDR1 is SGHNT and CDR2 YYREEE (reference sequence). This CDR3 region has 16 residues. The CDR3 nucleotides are TGTGCCAGCAGCGGGGGACAGCCGCTAATAAACACTGAAGCTTTCTTT. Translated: CASSGGQPLINTEAFF.

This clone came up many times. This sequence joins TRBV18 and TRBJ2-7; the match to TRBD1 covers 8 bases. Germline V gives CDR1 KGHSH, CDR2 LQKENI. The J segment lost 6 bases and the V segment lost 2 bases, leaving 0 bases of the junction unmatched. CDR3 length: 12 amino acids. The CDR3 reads CASSPGTGEQYF. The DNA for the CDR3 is TGTGCCAGCTCACCAGGGACAGGCGAGCAGTACTTC. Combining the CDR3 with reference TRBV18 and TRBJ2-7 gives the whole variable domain NAGVMQNPRHLVRRRGQEARLRCSPMKGHSHVYWYRQLPEEGLKFMVYLQKENIIDESGMPKERFSAEFPKEGPSILRIQQVVRGDSAAYFCASSPGTGEQYFGPGTRLTVT.

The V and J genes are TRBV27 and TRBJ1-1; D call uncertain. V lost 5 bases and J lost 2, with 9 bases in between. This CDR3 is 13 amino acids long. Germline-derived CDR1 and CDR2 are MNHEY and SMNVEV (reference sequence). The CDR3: CASSILGNTEAFF. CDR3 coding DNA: TGTGCCAGCAGTATCCTAGGAAACACTGAAGCTTTCTTT.

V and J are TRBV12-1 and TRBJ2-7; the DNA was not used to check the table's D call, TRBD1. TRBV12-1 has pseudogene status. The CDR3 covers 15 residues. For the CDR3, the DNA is TGTGCCAGCAGCTTGGGCAGGGGAGATTCCAGCGAGCAGTACTTC. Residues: CASSLGRGDSSEQYF.

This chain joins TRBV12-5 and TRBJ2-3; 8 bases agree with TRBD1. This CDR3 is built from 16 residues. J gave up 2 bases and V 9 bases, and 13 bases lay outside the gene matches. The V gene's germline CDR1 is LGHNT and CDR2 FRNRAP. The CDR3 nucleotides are TGTGCTAGCCCCTTCAGTGGGACAGGTGCCACAGATACGCAGTATTTT. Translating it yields CASPFSGTGATDTQYF.

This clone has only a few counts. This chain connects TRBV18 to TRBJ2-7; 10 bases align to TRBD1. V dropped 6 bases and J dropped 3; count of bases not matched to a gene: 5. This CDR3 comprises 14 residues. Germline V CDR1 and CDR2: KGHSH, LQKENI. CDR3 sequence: CASSPWDRGYEQYF. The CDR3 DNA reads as TGTGCCAGCTCGCCGTGGGACAGGGGCTACGAGCAGTACTTC.

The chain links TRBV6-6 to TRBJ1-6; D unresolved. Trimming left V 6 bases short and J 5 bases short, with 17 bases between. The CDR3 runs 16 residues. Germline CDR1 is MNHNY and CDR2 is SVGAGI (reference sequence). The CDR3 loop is CASSSGRTENNSPLHF. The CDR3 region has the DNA TGTGCCAGCAGCTCGGGAAGGACGGAAAATAATTCACCCCTCCACTTT.

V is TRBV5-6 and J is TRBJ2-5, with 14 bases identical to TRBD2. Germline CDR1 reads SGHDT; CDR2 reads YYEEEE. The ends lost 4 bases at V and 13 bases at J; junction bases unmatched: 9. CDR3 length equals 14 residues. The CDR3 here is CASSGTSGGPRRYF. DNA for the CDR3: TGTGCCAGCAGCGGGACTAGCGGGGGCCCAAGACGGTACTTC.

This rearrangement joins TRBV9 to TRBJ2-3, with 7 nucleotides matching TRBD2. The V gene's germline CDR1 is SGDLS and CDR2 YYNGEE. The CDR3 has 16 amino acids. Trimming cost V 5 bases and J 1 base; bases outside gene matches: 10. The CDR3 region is CASSLEGAGRTDTQYF. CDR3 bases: TGTGCCAGCAGTCTTGAGGGAGCGGGGCGCACAGATACGCAGTATTTT.